Listed here are 11 T cell receptor beta chains from one sample, sequenced in a study of graft-versus-host responses after intestinal transplantation. These receptors have no known antigen. The method was immunoSEQ multiplex PCR; TCRdb's version includes in-frame clones alone and lacks a portion of them. The sample includes about 48,000 clones, about 93% of them seen just once. The sequencing used unstimulated CD4+ T cells sorted from spleen or lymph node cells, collected before transplant. The receptors were gathered from a human donor who was the organ donor for an intestinal transplant.

V is TRBV7-9 and J is TRBJ2-2; D possibly corresponds to TRBD1 (5 bases). Germline CDR1 and CDR2: SEHNR and FQNEAQ (reference sequence). The CDR3 spans 15 residues. The V end was cut by 6 bases, the J end by 2 bases, with 13 bases between. This CDR3 is CASRLWGINTGELFF. The CDR3 region has the DNA TGTGCCAGCAGGTTGTGGGGCATAAACACCGGGGAGCTGTTTTTT.

This rearrangement joins TRBV2 to TRBJ2-1, with TRBD1 matching 7 bases. Trimming cost V 11 bases and J 2 bases; bases outside gene matches: 18. The length of the CDR3 is 17 residues. Germline-derived CDR1 and CDR2 are SNHLY and FYNNEI. The CDR3 nucleotides are TGTGCCTCTCAGGACAGGTTCACGATATTAACCTACAATGAGCAGTTCTTC. Its protein product is CASQDRFTILTYNEQFF.

The chain is built from TRBV2 and TRBJ2-1; 9 nucleotides match TRBD2. This CDR3 comprises 17 residues. The trim removed 5 bases at V and 7 bases at J, leaving 15 bases unmatched. Germline CDR1 reads SNHLY; CDR2 reads FYNNEI. The CDR3 DNA reads as TGTGCCAGCAGTTCCCTAGCGGGACCCGTTCCAGGAAATGAGCAGTTCTTC. Encoded protein: CASSSLAGPVPGNEQFF.

The CDR3 region has the DNA TGTGCCACCAGCAGAGATCTTGTCAACACAGATACGCAGTATTTT. Protein: CATSRDLVNTDTQYF. The V and J genes are TRBV15 and TRBJ2-3; unclear D gene. Germline V gives CDR1 LNHNV, CDR2 YYDKDF (reference sequence). This CDR3 region has 15 residues. The germline V and J ends were trimmed by 0 bases and 2 bases, with 9 bases remaining between them.

The chain carries TRBV6-1 and TRBJ2-6, with D unresolved. This CDR3 has 13 amino acids. V was cut by 5 bases and J by 0 bases, with 2 bases left in between. Germline-derived CDR1 and CDR2 are MNHNS and SASEGT. CDR3: CASSLSGANVLTF. The CDR3 DNA follows: TGTGCCAGCAGTCTCTCTGGGGCCAACGTCCTGACTTTC.

This rearrangement joins TRBV3-1 (or the pseudogene TRBV3-2) to TRBJ2-7; D remains unclear. With 10 bases removed from V and 8 bases from J, the gap between germline ends came to 6 bases. Per germline, CDR1 LGHDT and CDR2 YNNKEL (reference sequence). The CDR3 length is 8 residues. CDR3 amino acids: CATPKQYF. The CDR3 DNA sequence: TGTGCCACCCCTAAGCAGTACTTC.

V and J are TRBV5-1 and TRBJ1-4; tentative D call: TRBD1 (6 bases). The CDR3 runs 16 residues. Germline CDR1 reads SGHRS; CDR2 reads YFSETQ. Deletions cut 4 bases from V and 8 bases from J, with 21 bases between. The CDR3 bases are TGCGCCAGCAGCCCGTCCCCGTCGGTAGGGGGGGAAAAACTGTTTTTT. Encoded protein: CASSPSPSVGGEKLFF.

This chain links TRBV11-2 with TRBJ2-2; possible D gene TRBD2, 6 bases. Trimming left V 6 bases short and J 5 bases short, with 19 bases between. Per the germline V gene, CDR1 is SGHAT and CDR2 is FQNNGV. The CDR3 runs to 16 residues. CDR3 protein: CASRKRDWTDTGELFF. Written as DNA, the CDR3 is TGTGCCAGCAGAAAACGGGACTGGACGGATACCGGGGAGCTGTTTTTT.

The chain links TRBV5-1 to TRBJ2-7; TRBD1 is a possible D gene (6 bases). From germline, CDR1 is SGHRS and CDR2 YFSETQ. The CDR3 has 15 amino acids. Trimming shortened V by 0 bases and J by 6 bases, and 16 bases separated the two germline ends. CDR3 DNA: TGCGCCAGCAGCTTGGTAGGGGGATCAGGCGCCGAGCAGTACTTC. This encodes CASSLVGGSGAEQYF.

The genes are TRBV4-3 and TRBJ2-5; 9 bases match TRBD1. Germline values: CDR1 LGHNA, CDR2 YSLEER. Trimming cost V 5 bases and J 5 bases; bases outside gene matches: 3. This CDR3 is 13 amino acids long. The CDR3 is CASSSDRGETQYF. The CDR3 DNA is TGCGCCAGCAGCTCCGACAGGGGGGAGACCCAGTACTTC.

CDR3 bases: TGTGCCAGCAGCTTAAGGACCCCGGGACAGAGCACAGATACGCAGTATTTT. Its translation is CASSLRTPGQSTDTQYF. The V gene is TRBV7-6, the J gene TRBJ2-3, with 7 positions matching TRBD1. The junction had 8 bases not matched to a gene; V was cut back by 2 bases and J by 0 bases. CDR3 length equals 17 residues. Germline values: CDR1 SGHVS, CDR2 FNYEAQ.